This T cell receptor beta chain was retrieved from a study of low-dose radiotherapy and immunotherapy resistance in tumors. This clonotype was seen at least ten times. V lost 4 bases, J lost 1 base, and 11 bases lay in between. Germline V gene sequence: CDR1 MNHEY, CDR2 SVGEGT. This CDR3 comprises 15 residues. TCRs were amplified for about 18 PCR cycles with a constant-region primer and V-primer adapter. In vitro transcription amplified the mRNA that had been isolated. Via MiXCR, TCRdb re-called the reads, giving one row per CDR3 protein. The sample lists some 52,000 distinct CDR3 sequences, around 34% occurring once. Time point in this sample: after trial treatment. This sample's treatment: LDRT plus nivolumab, ipilimumab, low-dose cyclophosphamide and aspirin (RACIN trial).

The chain has TRBV6-2 or TRBV6-3 and TRBJ2-1; tentative D call: TRBD2 (5 bases). Here the sequenced sample was PBMCs, taken after low-dose radiotherapy plus immunotherapy. This TCR came from a male donor with rectosigmoid adenocarcinoma. Here the CDR3 reads CASSFGNPSYNEQFF. CDR3 sequence (DNA): TGTGCCAGCAGTTTCGGGAACCCTTCCTACAATGAGCAGTTCTTC.